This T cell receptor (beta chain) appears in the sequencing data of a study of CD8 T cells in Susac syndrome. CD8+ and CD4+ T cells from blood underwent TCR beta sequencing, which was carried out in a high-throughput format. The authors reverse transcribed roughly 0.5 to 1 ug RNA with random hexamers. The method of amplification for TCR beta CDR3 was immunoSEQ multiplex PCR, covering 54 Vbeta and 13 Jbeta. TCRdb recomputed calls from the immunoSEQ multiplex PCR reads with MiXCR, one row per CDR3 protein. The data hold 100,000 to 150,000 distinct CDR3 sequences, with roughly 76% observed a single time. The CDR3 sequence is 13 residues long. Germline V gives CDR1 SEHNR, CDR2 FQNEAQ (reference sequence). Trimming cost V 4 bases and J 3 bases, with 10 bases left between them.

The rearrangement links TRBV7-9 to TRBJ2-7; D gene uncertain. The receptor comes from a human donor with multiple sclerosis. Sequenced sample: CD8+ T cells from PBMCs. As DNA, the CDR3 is TGTGCCAGCAGCTCCCCGGACGGCTACGAGCAGTACTTC. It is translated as CASSSPDGYEQYF.